Listed below are T cell receptor beta chains from one sample, sequenced in a study of monozygotic twins with inflammatory bowel disease. TCRdb reprocessed the 5' RACE reads, keeping one entry per CDR3 protein, no DNA. The ten top clones account for 9.5% to 15%, within a sample of 110,000 or so distinct CDR3 sequences. Sequencing was carried out using blood. The receptors were gathered from a human donor with ulcerative colitis or Crohn's disease, or a healthy co-twin of an affected twin (not recorded which). CDR3s include the opening cysteine and the closing phenylalanine or tryptophan. Some rows mark clone size as missing; the rest say once, few, many or name a class of expanded clone.

v_gene	j_gene	abundance	CDR3aa
TRBV20-1	TRBJ1-1	NA	CSGTGNTEAFF
TRBV6-1	TRBJ2-1	NA	CASKRRSSYNEQFF
TRBV7-8	TRBJ2-4	NA	CASSLAPREKAKNIQYF
TRBV20-1	TRBJ1-5	NA	CSARGLGQGNQPQHF
TRBV19	TRBJ2-3	NA	CASSMTDSTDTQYF
TRBV5-1	TRBJ2-7	NA	CASSPFSGDSYEQYF
TRBV28	TRBJ2-7	NA	CASSLLSAARKQYF
TRBV2	TRBJ2-1	NA	CASIYPSYNEQFF
TRBV7-8	TRBJ2-1	NA	CASSPSSGIYNEQFF
TRBV12-3/TRBV12-4	TRBJ2-1	NA	CASSLGTGQSGEQFF
TRBV12-3/TRBV12-4	TRBJ1-2	NA	CASSFQGLYGYTF
TRBV5-1	TRBJ2-5	NA	CASSLWMGKQETQYF
TRBV5-1	TRBJ2-4	NA	CASSLDRGQNIQYF
TRBV10-3	TRBJ2-5	NA	CAISESGVQETQYF
TRBV29-1	TRBJ2-5	NA	CSVERGPGETQYF
TRBV5-1	TRBJ2-1	NA	CASSLDRPNEQFF
TRBV6-4	TRBJ2-1	NA	CASSHSRDRGVLPNNEQFF
TRBV7-2	TRBJ2-7	NA	CASSNTGTSVYEQYF
TRBV7-3	TRBJ2-2	NA	CASSLTANTGELFF
TRBV20-1	TRBJ1-2	NA	CSAPIRGPDANYGYTF
TRBV4-2	TRBJ1-5	NA	CASSQDTQPQHF
TRBV12-3/TRBV12-4	TRBJ2-7	NA	CASSSEGTWDEQYF
TRBV7-2	TRBJ2-1	NA	CASSPTGTYNEQFF
TRBV28	TRBJ2-2	NA	CASSLSPTGYTGELFF
TRBV2	TRBJ1-5	medium-sized	CASSGQGASYGNQPQHF
TRBV20-1	TRBJ1-6	NA	CSAKDRGLHSPLHF
TRBV12-3/TRBV12-4	TRBJ2-5	NA	CASSLLSAEETQYF
TRBV7-9	TRBJ2-2	NA	CASSAEDTGELFF
TRBV7-9	TRBJ2-7	NA	CASSFGHYEQYF
TRBV29-1	TRBJ2-3	NA	CSVDTGSTDTQYF
TRBV20-1	TRBJ2-1	NA	CSASGNTYNEQFF
TRBV19	TRBJ2-1	NA	CASSTPGLPNEQFF
TRBV28	TRBJ1-1	NA	CASSFQGLNTEAFF
TRBV5-6	TRBJ1-4	NA	CASSRDRGALNEKLFF
TRBV11-3	TRBJ2-7	NA	CASSSGPGQEQYF
TRBV20-1	TRBJ2-5	NA	CSARDQQATGAQYF
TRBV11-2	TRBJ2-1	NA	CASSHSSGSNEQFF
TRBV7-8	TRBJ2-5	NA	CASSLGRGMGTQYF
TRBV7-9	TRBJ1-1	NA	CASSLPGGDAEAFF
TRBV28	TRBJ1-5	NA	CASSLGDRVVNQPQHF
TRBV5-1	TRBJ1-1	NA	CASSVTTAGDTEAFF
TRBV2	TRBJ1-5	NA	CASSEIGVGSQPQHF
TRBV29-1	TRBJ2-1	NA	CSVIAGSGNEQFF